Given below is one TCR beta chain in context. The sample originates from a study of blood T cell repertoires in COVID-19. On the study more broadly: The United States, Italy and Spain were the sources of the acute and convalescent COVID-19 samples. T cells, B-cell-depleted T cells, or PBMCs supplied cDNA or gDNA.

This CDR3 is built from 14 residues. Trimming removed 0 bases from V and 3 bases from J, with 9 bases in between. Germline V gene lookup returns CDR1 SGDLS and CDR2 YYNGEE. In the study's own analysis: Scientists estimated how many nucleated cells there were by amplifying reference gene primers. Generated by immunoSEQ multiplex PCR, the TCRdb table keeps only in-frame clones and is missing some. V, J and clone size were drawn from that table, and D and trimming were deduced from the DNA. The table has tens of thousands of clones, around 80% seen once; the top ten hold about 13%. The sequence was collected from a man aged 55 to 70 with active COVID-19. This chain joins TRBV9 and TRBJ1-2; D remains unclear. The sequencing sample was made of peripheral blood. CDR3 sequence reads: CASSVGSGDYGYTF. CDR3 coding DNA: TGTGCCAGCAGCGTAGGATCCGGGGACTATGGCTACACCTTC. Drawing the rest from reference TRBV9 and TRBJ1-2, the complete variable domain is DSGVTQTPKHLITATGQRVTLRCSPRSGDLSVYWYQQSLDQGLQFLIQYYNGEERAKGNILERFSAQQFPDLHSELNLSSLELGDSALYFCASSVGSGDYGYTFGSGTRLTVV.